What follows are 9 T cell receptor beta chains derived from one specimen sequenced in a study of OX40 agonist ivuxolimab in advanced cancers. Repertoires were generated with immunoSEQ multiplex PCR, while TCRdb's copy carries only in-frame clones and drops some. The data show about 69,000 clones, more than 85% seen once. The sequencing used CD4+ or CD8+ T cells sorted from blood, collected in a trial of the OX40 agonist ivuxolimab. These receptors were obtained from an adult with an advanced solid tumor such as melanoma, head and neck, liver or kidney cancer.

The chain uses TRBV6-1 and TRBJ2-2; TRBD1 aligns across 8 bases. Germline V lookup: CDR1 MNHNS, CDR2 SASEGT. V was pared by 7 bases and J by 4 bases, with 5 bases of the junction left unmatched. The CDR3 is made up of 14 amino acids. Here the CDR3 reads CASKDRGITGELFF. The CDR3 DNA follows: TGTGCCAGCAAAGACAGGGGAATCACCGGGGAGCTGTTTTTT.

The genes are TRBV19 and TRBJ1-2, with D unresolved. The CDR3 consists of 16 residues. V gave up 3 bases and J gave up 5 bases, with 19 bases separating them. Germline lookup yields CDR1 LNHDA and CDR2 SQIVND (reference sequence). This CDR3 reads CASSISSGNGRYGYTF. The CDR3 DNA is TGTGCCAGTAGTATTTCGTCCGGGAATGGACGGTATGGCTACACCTTC.

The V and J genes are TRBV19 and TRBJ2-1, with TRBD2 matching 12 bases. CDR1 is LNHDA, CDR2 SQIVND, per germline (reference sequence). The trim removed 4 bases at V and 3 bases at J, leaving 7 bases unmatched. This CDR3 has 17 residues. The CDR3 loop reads CASSTASGRAYYNEQFF. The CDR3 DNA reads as TGTGCCAGTAGTACGGCTAGCGGGAGGGCCTACTACAATGAGCAGTTCTTC.

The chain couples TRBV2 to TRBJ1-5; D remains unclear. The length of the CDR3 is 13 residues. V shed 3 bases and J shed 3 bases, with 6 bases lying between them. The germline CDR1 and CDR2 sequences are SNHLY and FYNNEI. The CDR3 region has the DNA TGTGCCAGCAGTGAGGGTCTCAATCAGCCCCAGCATTTT. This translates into CASSEGLNQPQHF.

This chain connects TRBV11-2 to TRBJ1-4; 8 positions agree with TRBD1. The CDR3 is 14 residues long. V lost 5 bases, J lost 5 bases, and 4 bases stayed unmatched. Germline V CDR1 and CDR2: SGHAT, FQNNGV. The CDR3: CASSRTGRNEKLFF. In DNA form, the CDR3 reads TGTGCCAGCAGCAGGACAGGGAGAAATGAAAAACTGTTTTTT.

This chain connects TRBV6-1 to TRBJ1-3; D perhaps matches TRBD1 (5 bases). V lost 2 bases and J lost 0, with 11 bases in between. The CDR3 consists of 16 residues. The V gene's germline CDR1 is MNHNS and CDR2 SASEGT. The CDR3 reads CASSEYEGSSGNTIYF. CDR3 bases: TGTGCCAGCAGTGAATATGAGGGGTCCTCTGGAAACACCATATATTTT.

The CDR3 region has the DNA TGCGCCAGCAGCTTGGATATGCCAGCGGGAGCTGGAGATACGCAGTATTTT. Its translation is CASSLDMPAGAGDTQYF. This sequence joins TRBV5-1 and TRBJ2-3; 8 bases agree with TRBD2. The trim removed 0 bases at V and 5 bases at J, leaving 11 bases unmatched. Germline V lookup: CDR1 SGHRS, CDR2 YFSETQ. CDR3 size: 17 residues.

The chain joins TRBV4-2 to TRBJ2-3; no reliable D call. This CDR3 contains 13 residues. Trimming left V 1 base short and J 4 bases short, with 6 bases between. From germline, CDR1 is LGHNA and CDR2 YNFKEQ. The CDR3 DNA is TGTGCCAGCAGCCAAGTAGGTCCAGATACGCAGTATTTT. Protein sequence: CASSQVGPDTQYF.

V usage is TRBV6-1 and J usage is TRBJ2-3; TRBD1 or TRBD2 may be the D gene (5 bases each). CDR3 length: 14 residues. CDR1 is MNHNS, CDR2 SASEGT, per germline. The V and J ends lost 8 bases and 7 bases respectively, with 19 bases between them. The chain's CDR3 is CASSPGRDGNTQYF. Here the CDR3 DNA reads TGTGCCAGCTCACCGGGCAGGGACGGAAATACGCAGTATTTT.